The rows below give T cell receptor beta chains drawn from one sample of a study of vaccination effects on CD4 cells after COVID-19. These receptors have no identified antigens. Only in-frame clones appear in the TCRdb table, and some are missing; sequencing was by immunoSEQ multiplex PCR. The sample gives 20,000 or so clones, approximately 79% of which show up once; over 8% is in the top ten. This specimen was CD4+ T cells from PBMCs cultured with HCoV-229E spike peptides, taken after COVID-19 vaccination. All receptors derive from a human donor who received a COVID-19 vaccine. Both conserved end residues are part of each CDR3. D genes are given only for firm matches. Part of the rows lack a size; the others show once, few, many or a class for expanded clones.

d_gene: TRBD1
v_gene: TRBV3-1/TRBV3-2
j_gene: TRBJ2-1
abundance: NA
CDR3nt: TGTGCCAGCAGCCAATGGGACAGGGCGGACAATGAGCAGTTCTTC
CDR3aa: CASSQWDRADNEQFF

d_gene: NA
v_gene: TRBV2
j_gene: TRBJ2-2
abundance: NA
CDR3nt: TGTGCCAGCAGCACGGACAGGGCGGGAGCCGGGGAGCTGTTTTTT
CDR3aa: CASSTDRAGAGELFF

d_gene: TRBD1
v_gene: TRBV5-1
j_gene: TRBJ1-1
abundance: NA
CDR3nt: TGCGCCAGCAGCTTGGAACAACAGGGGACTGAAGCTTTCTTT
CDR3aa: CASSLEQQGTEAFF

d_gene: NA
v_gene: TRBV5-8
j_gene: TRBJ2-3
abundance: NA
CDR3nt: TGTGCCAGCAGTTCGCCGGGGATCACAGATACGCAGTATTTT
CDR3aa: CASSSPGITDTQYF

d_gene: TRBD2
v_gene: TRBV5-1
j_gene: TRBJ2-5
abundance: medium-sized
CDR3nt: TGCGCCAGCAGCTTGACTAGCGGGGTACAAGAGACCCAGTACTTC
CDR3aa: CASSLTSGVQETQYF

d_gene: NA
v_gene: TRBV11-3
j_gene: TRBJ1-6
abundance: NA
CDR3nt: TGTGCCAGCAGCTCGGGGTACTATAATTCACCCCTCCACTTT
CDR3aa: CASSSGYYNSPLHF

d_gene: NA
v_gene: TRBV11-2
j_gene: TRBJ2-5
abundance: NA
CDR3nt: TGTGCCAGCAGCTTACAAGAGACCCAGTACTTC
CDR3aa: CASSLQETQYF

d_gene: TRBD2
v_gene: TRBV5-4
j_gene: TRBJ2-5
abundance: NA
CDR3nt: TGTGCCAGCAGCTTGTTTGGTCTAGCGGGAGGAGAGACCCAGTACTTC
CDR3aa: CASSLFGLAGGETQYF

d_gene: NA
v_gene: TRBV7-9
j_gene: TRBJ1-1
abundance: NA
CDR3nt: TGTGCCAGCAGCTGGGGACGGACGAACACTGAAGCTTTCTTT
CDR3aa: CASSWGRTNTEAFF

d_gene: NA
v_gene: TRBV12-3/TRBV12-4
j_gene: TRBJ2-2
abundance: NA
CDR3nt: TGTGCCAGCACCCACCCGAACACCGGGGAGCTGTTTTTT
CDR3aa: CASTHPNTGELFF

d_gene: TRBD2
v_gene: TRBV6-2/TRBV6-3
j_gene: TRBJ2-3
abundance: NA
CDR3nt: TGTGCCAGCAGTTACTCGGGACTAGCGGGTACAGATACGCAGTATTTT
CDR3aa: CASSYSGLAGTDTQYF

d_gene: NA
v_gene: TRBV4-1
j_gene: TRBJ1-2
abundance: NA
CDR3nt: TGCGCCAGCAGCCATTCAACCCTCACTCGTAACTATGGCTACACCTTC
CDR3aa: CASSHSTLTRNYGYTF

d_gene: NA
v_gene: TRBV19
j_gene: TRBJ2-7
abundance: NA
CDR3nt: TGTGCCAGTAGTTTCCGACATTTAGAATCCTACGAGCAGTACTTC
CDR3aa: CASSFRHLESYEQYF

d_gene: NA
v_gene: TRBV6-5
j_gene: TRBJ2-5
abundance: NA
CDR3nt: TGTGCCAGCAGTTACGGGGGTGCGGAGACCCAGTACTTC
CDR3aa: CASSYGGAETQYF

d_gene: NA
v_gene: TRBV6-1
j_gene: TRBJ2-4
abundance: NA
CDR3nt: TGTGCCAGCAGTGACGGAAAAAACATTCAGTACTTC
CDR3aa: CASSDGKNIQYF

d_gene: TRBD1
v_gene: TRBV5-1
j_gene: TRBJ1-1
abundance: NA
CDR3nt: TGCGCCAGCAGCTCAAGACAGGGTTTGTACACTGAAGCTTTCTTT
CDR3aa: CASSSRQGLYTEAFF

d_gene: NA
v_gene: TRBV4-1
j_gene: TRBJ1-4
abundance: NA
CDR3nt: TGCGCCAGCAGCCAATATACGAGGGGGATGGTTGCAACTAATGAAAAACTGTTTTTT
CDR3aa: CASSQYTRGMVATNEKLFF

d_gene: NA
v_gene: TRBV18
j_gene: TRBJ1-1
abundance: NA
CDR3nt: TGTGCCAGCTCACCCCTGAACACTGAAGCTTTCTTT
CDR3aa: CASSPLNTEAFF

d_gene: NA
v_gene: TRBV6-5
j_gene: TRBJ1-2
abundance: NA
CDR3nt: TGTGCCAGCAGGCCCGGGACCGCCTATGGCTACACCTTC
CDR3aa: CASRPGTAYGYTF

d_gene: NA
v_gene: TRBV11-2
j_gene: TRBJ1-5
abundance: NA
CDR3nt: TGTGCCAGCAGCCCCGATGGACAGTACCAGCCCCAGCATTTT
CDR3aa: CASSPDGQYQPQHF

d_gene: NA
v_gene: TRBV19
j_gene: TRBJ1-1
abundance: NA
CDR3nt: TGTGCCAGTAGTTGGGGGAGGACTGAAGCTTTCTTT
CDR3aa: CASSWGRTEAFF

d_gene: NA
v_gene: TRBV4-1
j_gene: TRBJ2-1
abundance: NA
CDR3nt: TGCGCCAGCAGCCAAGTCGGCAGCTCCTACAATGAGCAGTTCTTC
CDR3aa: CASSQVGSSYNEQFF

d_gene: NA
v_gene: TRBV21-1
j_gene: TRBJ1-1
abundance: NA
CDR3nt: TGTGCCAGCAGCAAGAAGGGGACAGGGGAGGCGAACACTGAAGCTTTCTTT
CDR3aa: CASSKKGTGEANTEAFF

d_gene: TRBD2
v_gene: TRBV5-8
j_gene: TRBJ2-7
abundance: NA
CDR3nt: TGTGCCAGCAGCTCGGGTCAGCGGGAGAAAAGTCCGGACTTC
CDR3aa: CASSSGQREKSPDF

d_gene: TRBD2
v_gene: TRBV6-5
j_gene: TRBJ2-1
abundance: NA
CDR3nt: TGTGCCGGGGAGACTAGCCTCAGCAATGAGCAGTTCTTC
CDR3aa: CAGETSLSNEQFF

d_gene: NA
v_gene: TRBV5-4
j_gene: TRBJ2-3
abundance: NA
CDR3nt: TGTGCCAGCAGCTTCGGGGGTGGACCGCAGTATTTT
CDR3aa: CASSFGGGPQYF

d_gene: NA
v_gene: TRBV24-1
j_gene: TRBJ2-3
abundance: NA
CDR3nt: TGTGCCACCAGTGATACGGTAGGGGCAGATACGCAGTATTTT
CDR3aa: CATSDTVGADTQYF

d_gene: TRBD2
v_gene: TRBV5-1
j_gene: TRBJ2-3
abundance: NA
CDR3nt: TGCGCCAGCAGCACCCCGGGACTAGCGGTCACAGATACGCAGTATTTT
CDR3aa: CASSTPGLAVTDTQYF

d_gene: TRBD2
v_gene: TRBV5-4
j_gene: TRBJ2-7
abundance: few
CDR3nt: TGTGCCAGCAGCTTGGGGCGGGGGGGAAGCTCCTACGAGCAGTACTTC
CDR3aa: CASSLGRGGSSYEQYF

d_gene: NA
v_gene: TRBV5-4
j_gene: TRBJ2-1
abundance: NA
CDR3nt: TGTGCCAGCAGCGCTACATCCGGGACTCACTTCCATGAGCAGTTCTTC
CDR3aa: CASSATSGTHFHEQFF

d_gene: TRBD2
v_gene: TRBV4-2
j_gene: TRBJ2-1
abundance: NA
CDR3nt: TGTGCCAGCAGCCAAGGGAAGACTAGCGGTAACAATGAGCAGTTCTTC
CDR3aa: CASSQGKTSGNNEQFF

d_gene: TRBD1
v_gene: TRBV9
j_gene: TRBJ1-2
abundance: few
CDR3nt: TGTGCCAGCAGCATCGGACAGGGTCTAGGCTATGGCTACACCTTC
CDR3aa: CASSIGQGLGYGYTF

d_gene: NA
v_gene: TRBV6-1
j_gene: TRBJ2-7
abundance: NA
CDR3nt: TGTGCCAGCAGTGAAAAGGGAAGGGTGGCCGAGCAGTACTTC
CDR3aa: CASSEKGRVAEQYF

d_gene: NA
v_gene: TRBV11-2
j_gene: TRBJ2-7
abundance: few
CDR3nt: TGTGCCAGCACCCCCCGTATGAAGCAGTACTTC
CDR3aa: CASTPRMKQYF

d_gene: NA
v_gene: TRBV6-4
j_gene: TRBJ1-2
abundance: NA
CDR3nt: TGTGCCAGCAGTCAACAGTTTACCCCTTCTAACTATGGCTACACCTTC
CDR3aa: CASSQQFTPSNYGYTF

d_gene: TRBD1
v_gene: TRBV5-1
j_gene: TRBJ1-1
abundance: few
CDR3nt: TGCGCCAGCAGCTTAGACAGGGTTACCGACACTGAAGCTTTCTTT
CDR3aa: CASSLDRVTDTEAFF

d_gene: NA
v_gene: TRBV12-3/TRBV12-4
j_gene: TRBJ2-7
abundance: few
CDR3nt: TGTGCCAGCAGTAAAACAGCGTACGAGCAGTACTTC
CDR3aa: CASSKTAYEQYF

d_gene: TRBD2
v_gene: TRBV27
j_gene: TRBJ2-2
abundance: NA
CDR3nt: TGTGCCAGCAGACGACTAGCGAGATCTTTACGGGGGAACACCGGGGAGCTGTTTTTT
CDR3aa: CASRRLARSLRGNTGELFF

d_gene: NA
v_gene: TRBV5-1
j_gene: TRBJ2-7
abundance: NA
CDR3nt: TGCGCCAGCAGCCCAACGACAGTTTCCTACGAGCAGTACTTC
CDR3aa: CASSPTTVSYEQYF

d_gene: TRBD1
v_gene: TRBV10-3
j_gene: TRBJ1-1
abundance: few
CDR3nt: TGTGCCATCAGTGACGCGGGGACAGGTGAAGCTTTCTTT
CDR3aa: CAISDAGTGEAFF

d_gene: NA
v_gene: TRBV6-5
j_gene: TRBJ1-2
abundance: once
CDR3nt: TGTGCCAGCAGCGCCCGGGAGCGTTATGGCTACACCTTC
CDR3aa: CASSARERYGYTF

d_gene: TRBD1
v_gene: TRBV7-9
j_gene: TRBJ1-2
abundance: NA
CDR3nt: TGTGCCAGCAGCTTAGCCCTTCTGACAGGGGGGCCTGGCTACACCTTC
CDR3aa: CASSLALLTGGPGYTF

d_gene: NA
v_gene: TRBV7-7
j_gene: TRBJ2-1
abundance: NA
CDR3nt: TGTGCCAGCAGCTTAGGTAGGACGGTCTCCTACAATGAGCAGTTCTTC
CDR3aa: CASSLGRTVSYNEQFF

d_gene: NA
v_gene: TRBV6-5
j_gene: TRBJ2-1
abundance: medium-sized
CDR3nt: TGTGCCAGCAGTTACTCGACTAGCTCCTACAATGAGCAGTTCTTC
CDR3aa: CASSYSTSSYNEQFF

d_gene: NA
v_gene: TRBV10-3
j_gene: TRBJ2-7
abundance: NA
CDR3nt: TGTGCCATCAGTGAGCGTCAGGCCACCTACGAGCAGTACTTC
CDR3aa: CAISERQATYEQYF

d_gene: NA
v_gene: TRBV6-4
j_gene: TRBJ2-7
abundance: NA
CDR3nt: TGTGCCAGCAACGAGGCGTGGAACTCCTACGAGCAGTACTTC
CDR3aa: CASNEAWNSYEQYF

d_gene: NA
v_gene: TRBV5-1
j_gene: TRBJ2-2
abundance: NA
CDR3nt: TGCGCCAGCAGCAGGGGACAGAACACCGGGGAGCTGTTTTTT
CDR3aa: CASSRGQNTGELFF

d_gene: NA
v_gene: TRBV5-1
j_gene: TRBJ2-7
abundance: NA
CDR3nt: TGCGCCAGCAGCTTGGGGTCTAGATCCAACTACGAGCAGTACTTC
CDR3aa: CASSLGSRSNYEQYF

d_gene: NA
v_gene: TRBV24-1
j_gene: TRBJ2-2
abundance: NA
CDR3nt: TGTGCCACCAGTGATTTTAGTGGGAGCGGGAACACCGGGGAGCTGTTTTTT
CDR3aa: CATSDFSGSGNTGELFF

d_gene: NA
v_gene: TRBV14
j_gene: TRBJ1-5
abundance: NA
CDR3nt: TGTGCCAGCAGCCAAGGGAGACAGGTCGGGAATCAGCCCCAGCATTTT
CDR3aa: CASSQGRQVGNQPQHF

d_gene: NA
v_gene: TRBV6-6
j_gene: TRBJ2-7
abundance: NA
CDR3nt: TGTGCCAGCAGAATTTCCCACGGCTACGAGCAGTACTTC
CDR3aa: CASRISHGYEQYF

d_gene: NA
v_gene: TRBV27
j_gene: TRBJ2-7
abundance: NA
CDR3nt: TGTGCCAGCAGACAAAACAGGGATTCCTACGAGCAGTACTTC
CDR3aa: CASRQNRDSYEQYF

d_gene: NA
v_gene: TRBV7-9
j_gene: TRBJ2-3
abundance: NA
CDR3nt: TGTGCCAGCAGTCGAAGCACCGACACAGATACGCAGTATTTT
CDR3aa: CASSRSTDTDTQYF

d_gene: TRBD2
v_gene: TRBV19
j_gene: TRBJ2-3
abundance: NA
CDR3nt: TGTGCCAGTAGTACAAAAGCTAGCGGGGGGGGAGCAGATACGCAGTATTTT
CDR3aa: CASSTKASGGGADTQYF

d_gene: NA
v_gene: TRBV6-2/TRBV6-3
j_gene: TRBJ2-2
abundance: NA
CDR3nt: TGTGCCAGCAGTTTACAGACCCCGGGGAGCGGGGAGCTGTTTTTT
CDR3aa: CASSLQTPGSGELFF